A few counts support the clone carrying this T cell receptor (beta chain). The CDR3 extends over 14 amino acids. Trimming pared 2 bases from V and 2 bases from J, leaving 8 bases between. CDR1 PRHDT and CDR2 FYEKMQ come from the germline V gene (reference sequence). This entry comes from a study of Ad26.COV2.S vaccination and SARS-CoV-2 variants. TCRdb keeps only in-frame clones here, not all; method: immunoSEQ multiplex PCR. The repertoire holds around 100,000 clones, about four fifths seen once, with about a sixth in the top ten. Sequencing was performed on peripheral blood, taken after recovery from COVID-19. The chain uses TRBV13 and TRBJ2-3; D is uncertain. The TCR was taken from a human donor who had recovered from COVID-19. In DNA, the CDR3 is TGTGCCAGCAGCTTATTAGAACCCACAGATACGCAGTATTTT. This gives the protein CASSLLEPTDTQYF.